A single sample is the source of the 18 T cell receptor beta chains below, sequenced in a study of blood T cell repertoires in COVID-19. Assay used: immunoSEQ multiplex PCR; TCRdb lists only in-frame clones, some missing. The sample has approximately 310,000 clones; about nine tenths are singletons. The sample comprised peripheral blood. These receptors came from a man aged 50 to 59 with active or convalescent COVID-19.

This chain uses TRBV28 with TRBJ1-4, with D possibly matching TRBD1 (5 bases). The CDR3 sequence is 17 residues long. Germline-derived CDR1 and CDR2 are MDHEN and SYDVKM. V lost 5 bases to trimming and J lost 0 bases, with 16 bases between them. CDR3 in DNA: TGTGCCAGCAGTCCGACCCTGACAGCGCCAACTAATGAAAAACTGTTTTTT. Protein: CASSPTLTAPTNEKLFF.

The genes are TRBV6-6 and TRBJ1-1; a possible D gene is TRBD1 (5 bases). Germline CDR1 reads MNHNY; CDR2 reads SVGAGI (reference sequence). The CDR3 is 15 amino acids. The V and J ends lost 6 bases and 2 bases respectively, with 16 bases between them. The CDR3 is CASSPSGGGNTEAFF. The CDR3 DNA reads TGTGCCAGCAGCCCCTCGGGGGGGGGAAACACTGAAGCTTTCTTT.

V gene TRBV10-1 combines with J gene TRBJ1-6; a possible D gene is TRBD1 (5 bases). The CDR3 is 15 amino acids. With 4 bases removed from V and 4 bases from J, the gap between germline ends came to 11 bases. CDR1 and CDR2 (germline): WNHNN, SYGVQD (reference sequence). CDR3: CASSVGGRYNSPLHF. In DNA, the CDR3 is TGCGCCAGCAGTGTCGGGGGTAGGTATAATTCACCCCTCCACTTT.

The chain couples TRBV7-9 to TRBJ1-5; 9 bases are a match to TRBD1. Germline CDR1 and CDR2: SEHNR and FQNEAQ (reference sequence). This CDR3 is built from 17 residues. V dropped 0 bases and J dropped 6; count of bases not matched to a gene: 9. The DNA for the CDR3 is TGTGCCAGCAGCTTAGCGATGGGACAGGGTCGCGGTCAGCCCCAGCATTTT. This sequence encodes CASSLAMGQGRGQPQHF.

This chain uses TRBV5-8 with TRBJ2-7, with TRBD1 identical over 12 bases. This CDR3 is 16 amino acids long. The V segment lost 3 bases and the J segment 6 bases; nucleotides outside the gene matches: 10. Germline CDR1 and CDR2: SGHTS and YDEGEE. In DNA form, the CDR3 reads TGTGCCAGCAGCTCTGGGGAGGGACAGGGGGCTTCCGAGCAGTACTTC. It translates to CASSSGEGQGASEQYF. The full variable domain, its missing parts supplied by reference TRBV5-8 and TRBJ2-7, is EAGVTQSPTHLIKTRGQQATLRCSPISGHTSVYWYQQALGLGLQFLLWYDEGEERNRGNFPPRFSGRQFPNYSSELNVNALELEDSALYLCASSSGEGQGASEQYFGPGTRLTVT.

This chain joins TRBV28 and TRBJ1-5; TRBD1 matches at 8 bases. CDR1 and CDR2 (germline): MDHEN, SYDVKM. After removal of 6 bases from V and 5 bases from J, the junction contained 12 bases not matched to a gene. This CDR3 has 16 amino acids. CDR3 bases: TGTGCCAGCAGCTCCAAAGCCGGGACAGGTTATCAGCCCCAGCATTTT. As protein: CASSSKAGTGYQPQHF.

V usage is TRBV10-1 and J usage is TRBJ2-5; no definite D call. Germline CDR1 reads WNHNN; CDR2 reads SYGVQD (reference sequence). CDR3 length: 13 residues. The V and J ends lost 6 bases and 0 bases respectively, with 8 bases between them. The CDR3 reads CASREQNQETQYF. The CDR3 DNA reads TGCGCCAGCAGGGAACAGAACCAAGAGACCCAGTACTTC.

This chain connects TRBV28 to TRBJ2-5, with 7 bases fitting TRBD2. The germline CDR1 and CDR2 sequences are MDHEN and SYDVKM. The CDR3 is 16 amino acids. The V segment lost 3 bases and the J segment 2 bases; nucleotides outside the gene matches: 9. The CDR3: CASSFSAGAKQETQYF. CDR3 in DNA: TGTGCCAGCAGTTTCTCGGCGGGAGCGAAGCAAGAGACCCAGTACTTC.

The rearrangement joins TRBV5-1 to TRBJ2-1, with 7 positions matching TRBD1. The V and J ends lost 4 bases and 3 bases, in that order; junction bases with no gene match: 10. This CDR3 is built from 16 residues. Looked up from germline, CDR1 is SGHRS and CDR2 is YFSETQ. The CDR3 is CASSAEQGIGYNEQFF. The CDR3 DNA reads TGCGCCAGCAGCGCAGAACAGGGGATAGGCTACAATGAGCAGTTCTTC.

The rearrangement joins TRBV18 to TRBJ2-7; a weak D match, TRBD2 (5 bases). The CDR3 covers 14 residues. Germline V lookup: CDR1 KGHSH, CDR2 LQKENI. V lost 3 bases and J lost 6, with 15 bases in between. The CDR3 nucleotides read TGTGCCAGCTCACCGTCGGACTCCCAAGGCGAGCAGTACTTC. Protein product: CASSPSDSQGEQYF.

The J gene is TRBJ1-2, the V gene TRBV24-1; D perhaps matches TRBD1 (6 bases). The CDR3 consists of 13 residues. Germline V gene data show CDR1 as KGHDR and CDR2 as SFDVKD. Between the trimmed V and J ends, which lost 6 bases and 3 bases, there was a span of 10 bases. The CDR3, as DNA: TGTGCCACCAGTCACAGGGTCGACTATGGCTACACCTTC. Amino acid sequence: CATSHRVDYGYTF.

This chain links TRBV30 with TRBJ1-4, with 9 bases that match TRBD1. The CDR3 totals 16 residues. Per germline, CDR1 GTSNPN and CDR2 SVGIG (reference sequence). J gave up 6 bases and V 1 base, and 9 bases lay outside the gene matches. The CDR3: CAWSAFTGGIDEKLFF. CDR3 DNA: TGTGCCTGGAGTGCGTTTACAGGGGGCATTGATGAAAAACTGTTTTTT.

The chain recombines TRBV7-2 with TRBJ2-3; D is perhaps TRBD1 (5 bases). V dropped 1 base and J dropped 4 bases, with 9 bases sitting between them. The CDR3 has 14 residues. Germline assignment: CDR1 SGHTA and CDR2 FQGNSA. In DNA, the CDR3 is TGTGCCAGCAGCTTAGGGGGCGGTGCAGATACGCAGTATTTT. Protein product: CASSLGGGADTQYF.

The genes are TRBV19 and TRBJ2-2; 7 bases agree with TRBD1. Germline V gives CDR1 LNHDA, CDR2 SQIVND (reference sequence). The CDR3 runs to 17 residues. With 5 bases clipped from V and 0 bases from J, the junction kept 9 bases outside the gene matches. The DNA of the CDR3 is TGTGCCAGTAGTTCAACTAGGGGGCGCGCGAACACCGGGGAGCTGTTTTTT. It translates to CASSSTRGRANTGELFF.

The V call is TRBV5-1, the J call TRBJ2-3; tentatively, D is TRBD2 (6 bases). This CDR3 spans 18 amino acids. Germline assignment: CDR1 SGHRS and CDR2 YFSETQ. Trimming removed 2 bases from V and 4 bases from J, with 23 bases in between. The CDR3 reads CASSFGGSFGGGPDTQYF. For the CDR3, the DNA is TGCGCCAGCAGCTTTGGAGGTTCATTCGGGGGAGGACCAGATACGCAGTATTTT. Filled out from reference TRBV5-1 and TRBJ2-3, the complete variable domain reads KAGVTQTPRYLIKTRGQQVTLSCSPISGHRSVSWYQQTPGQGLQFLFEYFSETQRNKGNFPGRFSGRQFSNSRSEMNVSTLELGDSALYLCASSFGGSFGGGPDTQYFGPGTRLTVL.

The J gene is TRBJ1-6, the V gene TRBV19; TRBD1 matches 8 bases. With 5 bases clipped from V and 0 bases from J, the junction kept 6 bases outside the gene matches. Germline-derived CDR1 and CDR2 are LNHDA and SQIVND (reference sequence). There are 17 residues in the CDR3. CDR3 sequence: CASSPGTGSSYNSPLHF. For the CDR3, the DNA is TGTGCCAGTAGTCCCGGGACAGGAAGCTCCTATAATTCACCCCTCCACTTT. The whole variable domain, filled in from reference TRBV19 and TRBJ1-6, reads DGGITQSPKYLFRKEGQNVTLSCEQNLNHDAMYWYRQDPGQGLRLIYYSQIVNDFQKGDIAEGYSVSREKKESFPLTVTSAQKNPTAFYLCASSPGTGSSYNSPLHFGNGTRLTVT.

This chain connects TRBV10-3 to TRBJ1-5, with D possibly TRBD1 on 6 matching bases. Germline lookup yields CDR1 ENHRY and CDR2 SYGVKD. CDR3 length equals 16 residues. Trimming shortened V by 3 bases and J by 0 bases, and 12 bases separated the two germline ends. In DNA form, the CDR3 reads TGTGCCATCAGTGATGGCAGGGGAGATAGCAATCAGCCCCAGCATTTT. Its translation: CAISDGRGDSNQPQHF.

J is TRBJ1-4 and V is TRBV7-9, with D unresolved. V shed 0 bases and J shed 0 bases, with 11 bases lying between them. CDR1 and CDR2 from the germline V gene are SEHNR and FQNEAQ (reference sequence). The CDR3 runs 17 residues. The CDR3 DNA is TGTGCCAGCAGCTTAGCGGCACAGTCCTCAACTAATGAAAAACTGTTTTTT. It specifies CASSLAAQSSTNEKLFF.